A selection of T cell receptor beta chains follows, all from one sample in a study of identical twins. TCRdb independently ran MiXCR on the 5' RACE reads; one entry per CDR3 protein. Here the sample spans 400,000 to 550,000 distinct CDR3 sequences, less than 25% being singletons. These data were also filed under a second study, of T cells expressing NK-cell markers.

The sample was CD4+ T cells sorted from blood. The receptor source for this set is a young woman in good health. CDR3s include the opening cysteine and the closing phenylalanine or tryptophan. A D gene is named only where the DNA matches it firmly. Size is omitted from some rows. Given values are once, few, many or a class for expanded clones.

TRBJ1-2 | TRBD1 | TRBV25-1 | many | TGTGCCAGCAGGGACAGGGGGACTGGCTACACCTTC | CASRDRGTGYTF
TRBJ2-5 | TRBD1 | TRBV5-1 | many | TGCGCCAGCAGTTTGGACAGGGAAGAGACCCAGTACTTC | CASSLDREETQYF
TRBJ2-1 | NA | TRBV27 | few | TGTGCCAGCATGATGGGAGTTTCCTACAATGAGCAGTTCTTC | CASMMGVSYNEQFF
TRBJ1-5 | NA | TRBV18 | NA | TGTGCCAGCTCCCCGGGGGGGCGAAATCAGCCCCAGCATTTT | CASSPGGRNQPQHF
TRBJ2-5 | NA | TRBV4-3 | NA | TGCGCCAGCAGCCAAGATCTTTCCGCCTACCAGGAGACCCAGTACTTC | CASSQDLSAYQETQYF
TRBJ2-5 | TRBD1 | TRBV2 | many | TGTGCCAGCAGTAACCAGGGACAGCTACAAGAGACCCAGTACTTC | CASSNQGQLQETQYF
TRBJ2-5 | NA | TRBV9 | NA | TGTGCCAGCAGCGTAGACCCCTATAGCGGACAAGAGACCCAGTACTTC | CASSVDPYSGQETQYF
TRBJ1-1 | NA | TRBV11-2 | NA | TGTGCCAGCAGCTTAGGCTTCGGGGGGCAAGGTTTCTTT | CASSLGFGGQGFF
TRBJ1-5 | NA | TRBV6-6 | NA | TGTGCCTCCGGGTGGCCCCAGCATTTT | CASGWPQHF
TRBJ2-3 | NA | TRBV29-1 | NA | TGCAGCGTTGCGGGGGCCGCAGATACGCAGTATTTT | CSVAGAADTQYF
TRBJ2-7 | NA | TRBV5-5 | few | TGTGCCAGCAGCTTGAAAAGCGTGGCCGGCTACGAGCAGTACTTC | CASSLKSVAGYEQYF
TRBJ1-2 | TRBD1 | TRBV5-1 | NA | TGCGCCAGCAGCCACCGGACAGGCGAGGATGGCTACACCTTC | CASSHRTGEDGYTF
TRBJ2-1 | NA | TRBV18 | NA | TGTGCCAGCCGGGCTAGCGATGAGCAGTTCTTC | CASRASDEQFF
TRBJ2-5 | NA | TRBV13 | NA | TGTGCCAGCAGCTTGCGGTTCGAGACCCAGTACTTC | CASSLRFETQYF
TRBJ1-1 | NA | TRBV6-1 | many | TGTGCCAGCAGCAAAAGCCAGGGGTGGCACACTGAAGCTTTCTTT | CASSKSQGWHTEAFF
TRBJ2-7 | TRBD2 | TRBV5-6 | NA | TGTGCCAGCAGCTCCAAGAGCGGGACTCTGATTTACGAGCAGTACTTC | CASSSKSGTLIYEQYF
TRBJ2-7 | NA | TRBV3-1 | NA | TGTGCCAGCAGCGTGGGGAAGGAGCAGTACTTC | CASSVGKEQYF
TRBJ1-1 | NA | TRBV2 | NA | TGTGCCGCACGACTGGCGCGGGGCATGAACACTGAAGCTTTCTTT | CAARLARGMNTEAFF
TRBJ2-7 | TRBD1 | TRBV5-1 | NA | TGCGCCAGCAGCCCGACAGGGCACTCCTACGAGCAGTACTTC | CASSPTGHSYEQYF
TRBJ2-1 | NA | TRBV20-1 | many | TGCAGTGCTAGCCGCGTAGATGAGCAGTTCTTC | CSASRVDEQFF
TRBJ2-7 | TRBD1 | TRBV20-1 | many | TGCAGTGCTCAAAAAGGGACAGGAGCCTACGAGCAGTACTTC | CSAQKGTGAYEQYF
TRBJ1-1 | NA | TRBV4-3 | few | TGCGCCAGCAGCCAAGAAGCGGGGCCAGCTGAAGCTTTCTTT | CASSQEAGPAEAFF
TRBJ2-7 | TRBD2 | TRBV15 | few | TGTGCCACCAGCAGAGATACGCGGGAGCCTGTCTCCTACGAGCAGTACTTC | CATSRDTREPVSYEQYF
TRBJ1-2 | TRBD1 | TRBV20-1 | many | TGCAGTGCCCAACAGGGGGCAAATGGCTACACCTTC | CSAQQGANGYTF
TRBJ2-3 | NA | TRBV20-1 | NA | TGCAGTGCTAGGCCGGCTGGGCGCGACACAGATACGCAGTATTTT | CSARPAGRDTDTQYF
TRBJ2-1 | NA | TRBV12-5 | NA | TGTGCCTCCTGCCAAGATCGGGACGGGGTCCCCTCCTACAATGAGCAGTTCTTC | CASCQDRDGVPSYNEQFF
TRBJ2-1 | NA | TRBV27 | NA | TGTGCCAGCACCCAGCACGGTTACAATGAGCAGTTCTTC | CASTQHGYNEQFF
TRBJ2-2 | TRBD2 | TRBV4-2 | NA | TGTGCCAGCTTAGGACCGGGGGGGGCGGCCGGGGAGCTGTTTTTT | CASLGPGGAAGELFF
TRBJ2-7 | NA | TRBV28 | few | TGTGCCAGCAGATACAGGGTCTCCTACGAGCAGTACTTC | CASRYRVSYEQYF
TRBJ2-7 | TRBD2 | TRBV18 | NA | TGTGCCAGCACAAAAGTAAACGTAGCGGGCTACGAGCAGTACTTC | CASTKVNVAGYEQYF
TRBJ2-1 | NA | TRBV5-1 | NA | TGCGCCAGCAGGATGACAACACTATACAATGAGCAGTTCTTC | CASRMTTLYNEQFF
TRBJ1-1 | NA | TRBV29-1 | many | TGCAGCGCAGACCGACTGAACACTGAAGCTTTCTTT | CSADRLNTEAFF
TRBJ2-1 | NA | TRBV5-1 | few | TGCGCCAGCAGCTTGCTTGCGTTTGAGGAGCAGTTCTTC | CASSLLAFEEQFF
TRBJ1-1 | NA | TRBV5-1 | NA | TGCGCCAGCACGGGGGGCCTGAGGACTGAAGCTTTCTTT | CASTGGLRTEAFF
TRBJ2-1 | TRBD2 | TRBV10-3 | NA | TGTGCCATCAGTGGGTCTAGCGGGGAGAATGAGCAGTTCTTC | CAISGSSGENEQFF
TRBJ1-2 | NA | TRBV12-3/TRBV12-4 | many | NA | CASSSLDKRGYTF
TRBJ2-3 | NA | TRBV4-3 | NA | TGCGCCAGCAGCCAAGACGATGTGGGGAGGTTCACAGATACGCAGTATTTT | CASSQDDVGRFTDTQYF
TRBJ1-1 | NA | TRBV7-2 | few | TGTGCCAGCAGCTCAACCTTGGGTTACACTGAAGCTTTCTTT | CASSSTLGYTEAFF
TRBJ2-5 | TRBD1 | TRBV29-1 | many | TGCAGCGTACCCGGACAGGGACTCGGGACCCAGTACTTC | CSVPGQGLGTQYF
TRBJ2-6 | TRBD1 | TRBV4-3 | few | TGCGCCAGCAGCCGACAGGGGGCAACGGTTGGGGCCAACGTCCTGACTTTC | CASSRQGATVGANVLTF
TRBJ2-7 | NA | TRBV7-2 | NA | TGTGCCAGCAGCTTAAGGGTGGGTGATAGCTCCTACGAGCAGTACTTC | CASSLRVGDSSYEQYF
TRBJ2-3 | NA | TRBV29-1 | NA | TGCAGCGTTGAAGGGGGGGTGAGCACAGATACGCAGTATTTT | CSVEGGVSTDTQYF
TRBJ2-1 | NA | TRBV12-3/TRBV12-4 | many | TGTGCCAGCAGTTCCAGACTTAATCGGGACAATGAGCAGTTCTTC | CASSSRLNRDNEQFF
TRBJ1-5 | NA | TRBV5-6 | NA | TGTGCCAGCAGCGCAGGGTTGAATCAGCCCCAGCATTTT | CASSAGLNQPQHF
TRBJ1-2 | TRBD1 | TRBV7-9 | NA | TGTGCCAGCAGCCTATCCGGGACAGGGGCCAACTATGGCTACACCTTC | CASSLSGTGANYGYTF
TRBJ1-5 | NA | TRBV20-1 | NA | TGCAGTGCTGCACAGGGACCTAATCAGCCCCAGCATTTT | CSAAQGPNQPQHF
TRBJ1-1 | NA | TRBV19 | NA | TGTGCCACCTCAGGGCGTATGAACACTGAAGCTTTCTTT | CATSGRMNTEAFF
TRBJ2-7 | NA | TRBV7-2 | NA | TGTGCCAGCAGCTTATTTTGGCAGGCAACCTACGAGCAGTACTTC | CASSLFWQATYEQYF
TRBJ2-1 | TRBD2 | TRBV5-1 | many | TGCGCCAGCAGCACCACTAGCGGGGCCTACAATGAGCAGTTCTTC | CASSTTSGAYNEQFF
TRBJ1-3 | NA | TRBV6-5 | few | TGTGCCAGCAGTTACCTGGGGGGGCAGGACACCATATATTTT | CASSYLGGQDTIYF
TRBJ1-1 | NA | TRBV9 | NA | TGTGCCAGCAGCGTTATCGGGGGGGAAGCTTTCTTT | CASSVIGGEAFF
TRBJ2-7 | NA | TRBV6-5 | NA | TGTGCCAGCAGTTACTCGACACAGCTAGGTGGGGAGCAGTACTTC | CASSYSTQLGGEQYF
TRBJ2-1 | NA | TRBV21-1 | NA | TGTGCCAGCAGCACCGGGTGTTTCTTC | CASSTGCFF
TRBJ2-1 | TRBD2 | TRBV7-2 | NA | TGTGCCAGCAGCCCTCACCGGACTAGCGGGATTGCGGGTGAGCAGTTCTTC | CASSPHRTSGIAGEQFF
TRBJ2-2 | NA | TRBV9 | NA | TGTGCCAGCAGCTTTCGGACGGAACCCACCGGGGAGCTGTTTTTT | CASSFRTEPTGELFF
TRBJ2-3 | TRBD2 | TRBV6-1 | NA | TGTGCCAGCAGTAAAACGACTAGCGGGGGGTTAGATACGCAGTATTTT | CASSKTTSGGLDTQYF
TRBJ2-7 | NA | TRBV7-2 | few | TGTGCCAGCAGCCCGCCGGTCGCTGCGCAGTACTTC | CASSPPVAAQYF